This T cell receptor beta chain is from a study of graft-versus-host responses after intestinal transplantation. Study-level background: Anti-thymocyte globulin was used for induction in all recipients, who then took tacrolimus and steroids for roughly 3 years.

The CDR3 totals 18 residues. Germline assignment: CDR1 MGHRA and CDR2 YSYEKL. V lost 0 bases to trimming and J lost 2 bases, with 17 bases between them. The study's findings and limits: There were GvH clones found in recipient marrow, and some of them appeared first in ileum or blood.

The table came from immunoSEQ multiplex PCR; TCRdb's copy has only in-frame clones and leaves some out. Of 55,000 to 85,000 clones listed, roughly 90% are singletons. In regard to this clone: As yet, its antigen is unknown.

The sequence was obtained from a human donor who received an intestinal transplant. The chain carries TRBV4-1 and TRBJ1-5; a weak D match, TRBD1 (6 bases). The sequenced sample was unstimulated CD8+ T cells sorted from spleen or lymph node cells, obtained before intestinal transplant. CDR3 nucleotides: TGCGCCAGCAGCCAAGATATTCCCTGGGCAGGGGGCAATCAGCCCCAGCATTTT. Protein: CASSQDIPWAGGNQPQHF.